Sequencing of this T cell receptor beta chain was carried out in a study of blood T cell repertoires in COVID-19. In the study overall: Donors in the United States, Italy and Spain gave samples during acute or convalescent COVID-19. The cDNA or gDNA used as material had been derived from T cells, B-cell-depleted T cells, or PBMCs.

The germline V and J ends were trimmed by 9 bases and 1 base, with 19 bases remaining between them. This CDR3 comprises 16 residues. Germline lookup yields CDR1 LNHDA and CDR2 SQIVND (reference sequence). In the original analysis: Counts of nucleated cells, estimated from reference gene primer amplification, were obtained. Clones were sequenced by immunoSEQ multiplex PCR, and TCRdb holds only the in-frame ones, with some missing. V and J calls and clone size are those listed in that table; D and trimming were worked out from the DNA. The sample lists about 160,000 clones, more than 90% seen once, with 18% in the top ten.

This TCR derives from a man aged 55 to 70 with active or convalescent COVID-19. The sequencing sample was made of peripheral blood. V usage is TRBV19 and J usage is TRBJ2-4; D is perhaps TRBD1 (6 bases). As DNA, the CDR3 is TGTGCCAGCAGTGCAGATGGAGACAGGGCCAAAAACATTCAGTACTTC. This sequence encodes CASSADGDRAKNIQYF.